This TCR beta chain stems from a study of blood T cell repertoires in COVID-19. Whole-study context: Whether acute or convalescent, the COVID-19 samples came from the United States, Italy and Spain.

Trimming took 1 base from V and 9 from J; bases not matched to a gene: 1. This CDR3 has 15 amino acids. Germline V gives CDR1 LGHNA, CDR2 YSLEER. Profiled with immunoSEQ multiplex PCR; TCRdb holds only in-frame clones, not every one. The data contain about 220,000 clones, 80% of them seen just once; the ten biggest clones take up 9.5% to 15%. This clone was counted only a few times. Other DNA sequences of this sample code for an identical CDR3. The chain combines TRBV4-3 with TRBJ2-1; 15 bases match TRBD2. Sequences were obtained from peripheral blood. This sequence originates from a human donor in a cohort sampled during active COVID-19. The CDR3 nucleotides read TGCGCCAGCAGCCAAGGGACTAGCGGGGGGGGTGAGCAGTTCTTC. Protein sequence: CASSQGTSGGGEQFF.